What follows describes a single TCR beta chain. Its cognate antigen is unknown. TCRdb itself ran the reads through MiXCR, one entry per CDR3 protein. This table holds 70,000 or so distinct CDR3 sequences, roughly 20% found once. The sample originates from a study of type 1 regulatory T cells. For the study at large: T-allo10 is an in vitro-generated, Tr1-enriched CD4 T cell product specific for alloantigen. Findings of the study overall: Compared with non-type 1 regulatory T cells, type 1 regulatory T cells showed a more restricted TCR repertoire.

The germline V gene has CDR1 SGHTA and CDR2 FQGNSA. The CDR3 extends over 16 amino acids. V gave up 2 bases and J gave up 4 bases, with 14 bases separating them. The material sequenced was cultured type 1 regulatory T (Tr1) cells, either the whole culture or a sorted fraction (not recorded which). The rearrangement joins TRBV7-2 to TRBJ2-2, with D unclear. This TCR derives from a human donor in good health. The CDR3 reads CASSLRKFVSTGELFF. The DNA for the CDR3 is TGTGCCAGCAGCTTAAGGAAATTCGTTTCCACCGGGGAGCTGTTTTTT.